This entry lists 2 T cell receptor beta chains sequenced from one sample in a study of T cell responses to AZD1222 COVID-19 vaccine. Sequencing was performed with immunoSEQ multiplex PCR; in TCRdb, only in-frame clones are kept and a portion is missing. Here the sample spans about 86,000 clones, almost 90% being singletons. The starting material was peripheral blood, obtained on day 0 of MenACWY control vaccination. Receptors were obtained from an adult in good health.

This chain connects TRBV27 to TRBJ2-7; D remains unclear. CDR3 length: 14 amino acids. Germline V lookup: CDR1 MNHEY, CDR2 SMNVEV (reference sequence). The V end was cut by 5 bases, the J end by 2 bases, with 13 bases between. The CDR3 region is CASSVKWRTYEQYF. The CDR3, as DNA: TGTGCCAGCAGTGTTAAGTGGAGAACCTACGAGCAGTACTTC.

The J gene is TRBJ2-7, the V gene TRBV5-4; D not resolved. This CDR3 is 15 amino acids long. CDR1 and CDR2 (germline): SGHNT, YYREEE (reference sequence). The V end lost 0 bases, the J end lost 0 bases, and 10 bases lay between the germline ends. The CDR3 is CASSLGGEGSYEQYF. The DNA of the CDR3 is TGTGCCAGCAGCTTGGGAGGTGAAGGCTCCTACGAGCAGTACTTC.